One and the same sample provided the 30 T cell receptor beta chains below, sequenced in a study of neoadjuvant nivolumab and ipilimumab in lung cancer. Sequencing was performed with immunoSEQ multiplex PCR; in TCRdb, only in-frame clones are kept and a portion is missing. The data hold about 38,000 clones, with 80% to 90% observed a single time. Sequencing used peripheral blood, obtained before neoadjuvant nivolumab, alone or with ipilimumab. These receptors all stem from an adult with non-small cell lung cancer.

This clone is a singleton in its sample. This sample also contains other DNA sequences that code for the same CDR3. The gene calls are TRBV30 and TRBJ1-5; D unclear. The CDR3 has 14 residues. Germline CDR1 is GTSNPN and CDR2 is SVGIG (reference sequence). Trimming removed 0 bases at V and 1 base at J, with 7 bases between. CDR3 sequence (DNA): TGTGCCTGGAGTGTAAACCCAAGCAATCAGCCCCAGCATTTT. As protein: CAWSVNPSNQPQHF.

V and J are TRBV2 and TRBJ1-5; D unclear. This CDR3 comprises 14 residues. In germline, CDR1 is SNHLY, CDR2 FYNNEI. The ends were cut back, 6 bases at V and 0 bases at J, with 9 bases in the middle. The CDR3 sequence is CASRAAYSNQPQHF. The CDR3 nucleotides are TGTGCCAGCAGAGCGGCTTATAGCAATCAGCCCCAGCATTTT.

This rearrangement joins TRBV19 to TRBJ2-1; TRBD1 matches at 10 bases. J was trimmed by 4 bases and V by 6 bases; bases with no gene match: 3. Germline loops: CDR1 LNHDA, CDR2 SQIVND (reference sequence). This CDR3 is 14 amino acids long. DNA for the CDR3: TGTGCCAGTAGGACAGGGGGCGGATACAATGAGCAGTTCTTC. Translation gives CASRTGGGYNEQFF.

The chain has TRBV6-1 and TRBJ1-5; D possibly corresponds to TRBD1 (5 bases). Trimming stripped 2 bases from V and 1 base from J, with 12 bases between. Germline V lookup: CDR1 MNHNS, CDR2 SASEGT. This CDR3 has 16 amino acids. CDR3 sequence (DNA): TGTGCCAGCAGTGAATTGCCCCCAGGGAGCAATCAGCCCCAGCATTTT. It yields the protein CASSELPPGSNQPQHF.

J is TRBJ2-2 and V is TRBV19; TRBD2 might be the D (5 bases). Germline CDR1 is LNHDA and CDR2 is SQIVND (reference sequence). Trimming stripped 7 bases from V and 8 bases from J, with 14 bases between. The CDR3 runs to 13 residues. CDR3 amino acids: CASNGEGWGELFF. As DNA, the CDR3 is TGTGCCAGTAACGGTGAGGGATGGGGGGAGCTGTTTTTT.

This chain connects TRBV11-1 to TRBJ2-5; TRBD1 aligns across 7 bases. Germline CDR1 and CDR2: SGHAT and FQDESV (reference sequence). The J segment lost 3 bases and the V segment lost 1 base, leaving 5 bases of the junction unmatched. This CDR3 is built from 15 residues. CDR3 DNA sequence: TGTGCCAGCAGCTTAGAACAGGGGAGTGAAGAGACCCAGTACTTC. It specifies CASSLEQGSEETQYF. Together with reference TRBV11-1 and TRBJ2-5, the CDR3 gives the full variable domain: EAEVAQSPRYKITEKSQAVAFWCDPISGHATLYWYRQILGQGPELLVQFQDESVVDDSQLPKDRFSAERLKGVDSTLKIQPAELGDSAMYLCASSLEQGSEETQYFGPGTRLLVL.

The CDR3 DNA sequence: TGCAGCTCTCGGCTAGCGGGACAAGAGACCCAGTACTTC. Its protein product is CSSRLAGQETQYF. The chain combines TRBV29-1 with TRBJ2-5; TRBD2 agrees at 9 bases. V lost 8 bases and J lost 2; bases outside the gene matches: 6. This CDR3 comprises 13 residues. The germline gives CDR1 SQVTM, CDR2 ANQGSEA.

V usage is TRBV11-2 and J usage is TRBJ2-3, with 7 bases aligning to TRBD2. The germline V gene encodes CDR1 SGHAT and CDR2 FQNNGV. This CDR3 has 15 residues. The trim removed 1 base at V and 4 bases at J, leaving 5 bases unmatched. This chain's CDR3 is CASSLGGRGADTQYF. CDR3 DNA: TGTGCCAGCAGCTTAGGCGGGAGAGGGGCAGATACGCAGTATTTT.

CDR3 nucleotide sequence: TGTGCCAGCAGCGTGGGGAGGGGAGCCAATCAGCCCCAGCATTTT. Translating gives CASSVGRGANQPQHF. The rearrangement links TRBV9 to TRBJ1-5, with D maybe TRBD1 (5 bases). The V end lost 2 bases, the J end lost 3 bases, and 12 bases lay between the germline ends. The CDR3 totals 15 residues. Germline lookup yields CDR1 SGDLS and CDR2 YYNGEE.

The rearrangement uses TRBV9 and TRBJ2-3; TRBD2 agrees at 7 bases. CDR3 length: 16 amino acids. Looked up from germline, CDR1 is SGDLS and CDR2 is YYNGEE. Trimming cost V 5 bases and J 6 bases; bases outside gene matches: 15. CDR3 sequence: CASRADLTSPADTQYF. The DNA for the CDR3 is TGTGCCAGCAGGGCGGACCTGACTAGCCCCGCGGATACGCAGTATTTT.

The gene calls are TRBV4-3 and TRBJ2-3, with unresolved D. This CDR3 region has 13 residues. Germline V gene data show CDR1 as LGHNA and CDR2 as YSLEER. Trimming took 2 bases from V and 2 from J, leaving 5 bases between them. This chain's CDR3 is CASSQWTTDTQYF. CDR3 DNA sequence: TGCGCCAGCAGCCAATGGACCACAGATACGCAGTATTTT.

The CDR3 DNA reads as TGCGCCAGCAGCTCGGGACAACCATCAGAGCCCCAGCATTTT. It translates to CASSSGQPSEPQHF. The V call is TRBV5-1, the J call TRBJ1-5; D may be TRBD1 (6 bases). CDR3 length: 14 amino acids. The V and J ends lost 3 bases and 8 bases respectively, with 15 bases between them. The V gene's germline CDR1 is SGHRS and CDR2 YFSETQ.

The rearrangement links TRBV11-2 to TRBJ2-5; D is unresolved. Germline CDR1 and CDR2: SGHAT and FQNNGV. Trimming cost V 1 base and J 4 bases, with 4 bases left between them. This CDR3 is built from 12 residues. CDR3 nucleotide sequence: TGTGCCAGCAGCTTAGCCCGAGAGACCCAGTACTTC. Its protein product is CASSLARETQYF.

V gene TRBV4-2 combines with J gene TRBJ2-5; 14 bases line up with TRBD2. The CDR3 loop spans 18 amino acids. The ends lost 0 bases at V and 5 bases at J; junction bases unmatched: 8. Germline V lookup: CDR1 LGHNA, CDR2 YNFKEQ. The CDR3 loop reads CASSQDGTSGGLGETQYF. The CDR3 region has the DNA TGTGCCAGCAGCCAAGATGGGACTAGCGGGGGTCTGGGGGAGACCCAGTACTTC.

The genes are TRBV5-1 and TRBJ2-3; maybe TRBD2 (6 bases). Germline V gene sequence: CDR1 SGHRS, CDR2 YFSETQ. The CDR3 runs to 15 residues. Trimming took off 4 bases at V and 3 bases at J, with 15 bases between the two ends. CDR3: CASSHQGGGTDTQYF. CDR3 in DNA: TGCGCCAGCAGCCATCAGGGAGGAGGGACAGATACGCAGTATTTT.

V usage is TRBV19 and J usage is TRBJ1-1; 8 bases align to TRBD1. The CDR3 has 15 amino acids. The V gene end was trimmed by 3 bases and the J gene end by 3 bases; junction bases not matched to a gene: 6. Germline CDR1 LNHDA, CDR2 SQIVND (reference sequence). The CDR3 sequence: CASSMRLQGDTEAFF. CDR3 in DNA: TGTGCCAGTAGTATGCGGTTACAGGGGGACACTGAAGCTTTCTTT. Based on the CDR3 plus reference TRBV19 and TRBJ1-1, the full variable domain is DGGITQSPKYLFRKEGQNVTLSCEQNLNHDAMYWYRQDPGQGLRLIYYSQIVNDFQKGDIAEGYSVSREKKESFPLTVTSAQKNPTAFYLCASSMRLQGDTEAFFGQGTRLTVV.

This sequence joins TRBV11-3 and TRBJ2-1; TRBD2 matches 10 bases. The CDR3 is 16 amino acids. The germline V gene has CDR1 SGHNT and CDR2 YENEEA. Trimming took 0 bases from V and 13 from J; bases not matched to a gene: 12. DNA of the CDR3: TGTGCCAGCAGCTTAGAAGGGACTAGCGCCCAACACGAACAGTTCTTC. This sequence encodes CASSLEGTSAQHEQFF.

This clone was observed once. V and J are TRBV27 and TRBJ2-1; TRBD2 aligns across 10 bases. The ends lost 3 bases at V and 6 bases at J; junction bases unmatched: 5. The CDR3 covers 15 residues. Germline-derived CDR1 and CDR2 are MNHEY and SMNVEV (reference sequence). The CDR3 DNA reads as TGTGCCAGCAGTTTCCTAGCGGGAGCTGGCAATGAGCAGTTCTTC. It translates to CASSFLAGAGNEQFF.

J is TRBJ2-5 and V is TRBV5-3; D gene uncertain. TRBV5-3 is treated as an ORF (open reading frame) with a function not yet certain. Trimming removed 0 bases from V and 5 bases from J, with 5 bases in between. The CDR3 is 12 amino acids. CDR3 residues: CARSLARETQYF. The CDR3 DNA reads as TGTGCCAGAAGCTTGGCCAGGGAGACCCAGTACTTC.

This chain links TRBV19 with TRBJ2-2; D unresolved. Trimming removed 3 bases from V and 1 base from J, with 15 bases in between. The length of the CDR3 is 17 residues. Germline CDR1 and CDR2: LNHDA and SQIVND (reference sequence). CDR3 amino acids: CASSITSIYMNTGELFF. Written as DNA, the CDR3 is TGTGCCAGTAGTATCACCTCCATCTACATGAACACCGGGGAGCTGTTTTTT.

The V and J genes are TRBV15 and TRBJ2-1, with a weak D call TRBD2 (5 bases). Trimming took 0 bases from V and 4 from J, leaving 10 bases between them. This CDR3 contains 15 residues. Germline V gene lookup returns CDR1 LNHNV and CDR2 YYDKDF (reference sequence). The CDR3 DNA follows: TGTGCCACCAGCAGAGATCGGGGAGAGTACAATGAGCAGTTCTTC. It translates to CATSRDRGEYNEQFF.

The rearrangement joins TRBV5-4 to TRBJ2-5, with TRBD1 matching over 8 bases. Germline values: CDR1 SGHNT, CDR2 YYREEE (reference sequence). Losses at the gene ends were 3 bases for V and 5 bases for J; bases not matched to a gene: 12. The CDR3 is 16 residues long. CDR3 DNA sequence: TGTGCCAGCAGCTCCAGACGGGACAGGCCTTGGGAGACCCAGTACTTC. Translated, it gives CASSSRRDRPWETQYF.

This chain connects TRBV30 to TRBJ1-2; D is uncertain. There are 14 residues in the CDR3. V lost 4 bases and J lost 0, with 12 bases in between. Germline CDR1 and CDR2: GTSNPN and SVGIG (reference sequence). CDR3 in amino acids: CAWTPRPANYGYTF. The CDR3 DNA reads TGTGCCTGGACCCCCAGGCCAGCTAACTATGGCTACACCTTC.

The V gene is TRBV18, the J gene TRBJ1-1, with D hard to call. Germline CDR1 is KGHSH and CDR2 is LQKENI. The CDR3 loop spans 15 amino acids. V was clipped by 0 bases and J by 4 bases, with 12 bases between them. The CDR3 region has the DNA TGTGCCAGCTCACCACCGGAGGGCGGCGGCACTGAAGCTTTCTTT. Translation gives CASSPPEGGGTEAFF.

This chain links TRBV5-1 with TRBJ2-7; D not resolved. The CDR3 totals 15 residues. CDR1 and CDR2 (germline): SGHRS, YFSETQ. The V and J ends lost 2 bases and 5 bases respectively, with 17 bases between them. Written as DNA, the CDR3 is TGCGCCAGCAGCTTTCTAGAACGAGCGACACACGAGCAGTACTTC. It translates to CASSFLERATHEQYF.

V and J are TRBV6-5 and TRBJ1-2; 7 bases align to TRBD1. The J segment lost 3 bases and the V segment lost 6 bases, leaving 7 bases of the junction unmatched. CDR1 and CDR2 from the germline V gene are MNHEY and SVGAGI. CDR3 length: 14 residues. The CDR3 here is CASRAGGSDYGYTF. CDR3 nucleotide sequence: TGTGCCAGCAGAGCAGGGGGGTCGGACTATGGCTACACCTTC.

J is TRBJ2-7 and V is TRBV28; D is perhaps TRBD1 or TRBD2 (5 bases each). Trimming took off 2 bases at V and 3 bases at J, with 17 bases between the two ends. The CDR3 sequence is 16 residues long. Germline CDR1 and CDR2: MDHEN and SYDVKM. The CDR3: CASSLPYGTVHYEQYF. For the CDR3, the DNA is TGTGCCAGCAGTTTACCCTACGGGACGGTGCACTACGAGCAGTACTTC.

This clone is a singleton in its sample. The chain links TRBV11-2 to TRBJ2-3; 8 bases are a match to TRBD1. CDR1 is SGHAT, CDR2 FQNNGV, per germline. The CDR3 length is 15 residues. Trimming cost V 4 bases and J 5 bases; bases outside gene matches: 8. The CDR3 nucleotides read TGTGCCAGCAGCTCGTACAGGGGGAAAGGAGATACGCAGTATTTT. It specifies CASSSYRGKGDTQYF. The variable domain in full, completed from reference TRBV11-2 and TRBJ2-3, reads EAGVAQSPRYKIIEKRQSVAFWCNPISGHATLYWYQQILGQGPKLLIQFQNNGVVDDSQLPKDRFSAERLKGVDSTLKIQPAKLEDSAVYLCASSSYRGKGDTQYFGPGTRLTVL.

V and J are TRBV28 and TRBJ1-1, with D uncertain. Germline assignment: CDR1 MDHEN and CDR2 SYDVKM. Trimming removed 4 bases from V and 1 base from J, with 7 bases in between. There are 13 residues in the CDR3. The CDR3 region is CASSYYRNTEAFF. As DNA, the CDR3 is TGTGCCAGCAGTTATTACAGGAACACTGAAGCTTTCTTT.

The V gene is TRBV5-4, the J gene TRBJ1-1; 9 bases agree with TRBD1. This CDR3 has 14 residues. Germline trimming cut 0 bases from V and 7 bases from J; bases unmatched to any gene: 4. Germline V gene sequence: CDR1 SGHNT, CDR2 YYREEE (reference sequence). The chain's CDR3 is CASSLGTGVVEAFF. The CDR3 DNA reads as TGTGCCAGCAGCTTGGGGACAGGGGTGGTTGAAGCTTTCTTT.